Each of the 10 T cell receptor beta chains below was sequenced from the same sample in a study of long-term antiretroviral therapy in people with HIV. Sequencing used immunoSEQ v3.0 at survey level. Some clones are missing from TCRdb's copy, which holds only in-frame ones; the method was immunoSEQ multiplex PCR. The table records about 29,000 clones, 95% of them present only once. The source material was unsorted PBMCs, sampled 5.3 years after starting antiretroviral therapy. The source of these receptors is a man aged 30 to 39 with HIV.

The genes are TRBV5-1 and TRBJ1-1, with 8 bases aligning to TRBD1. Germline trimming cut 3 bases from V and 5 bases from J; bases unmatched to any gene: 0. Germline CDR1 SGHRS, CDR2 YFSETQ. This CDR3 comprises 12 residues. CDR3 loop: CASSWTGTEAFF. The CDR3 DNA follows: TGCGCCAGCAGCTGGACAGGGACTGAAGCTTTCTTT.

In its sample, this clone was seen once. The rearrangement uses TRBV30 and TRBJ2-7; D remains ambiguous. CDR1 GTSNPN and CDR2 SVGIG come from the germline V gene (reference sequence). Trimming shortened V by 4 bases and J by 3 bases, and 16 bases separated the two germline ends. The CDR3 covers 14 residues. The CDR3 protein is CAWNRDTRNYEQYF. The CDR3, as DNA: TGTGCCTGGAATCGCGACACCAGAAACTACGAGCAGTACTTC.

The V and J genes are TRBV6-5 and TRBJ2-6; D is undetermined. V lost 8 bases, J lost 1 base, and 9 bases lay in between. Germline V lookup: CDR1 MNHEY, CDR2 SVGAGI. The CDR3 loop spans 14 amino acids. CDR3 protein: CASQTFSGANVLTF. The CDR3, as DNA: TGTGCCAGCCAGACCTTTTCTGGGGCCAACGTCCTGACTTTC.

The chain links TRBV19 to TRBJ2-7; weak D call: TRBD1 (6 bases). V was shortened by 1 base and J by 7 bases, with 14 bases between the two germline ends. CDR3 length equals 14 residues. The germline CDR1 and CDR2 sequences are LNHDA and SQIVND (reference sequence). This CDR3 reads CASSIVGGVGEQYF. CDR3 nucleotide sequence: TGTGCCAGTAGTATAGTAGGGGGAGTAGGAGAGCAGTACTTC.

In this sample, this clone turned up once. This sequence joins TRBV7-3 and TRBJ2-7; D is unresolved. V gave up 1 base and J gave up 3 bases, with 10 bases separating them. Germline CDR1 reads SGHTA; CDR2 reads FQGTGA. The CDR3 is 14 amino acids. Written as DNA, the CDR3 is TGTGCCAGCAGCTTAAATCCTACAGACTACGAGCAGTACTTC. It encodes CASSLNPTDYEQYF.

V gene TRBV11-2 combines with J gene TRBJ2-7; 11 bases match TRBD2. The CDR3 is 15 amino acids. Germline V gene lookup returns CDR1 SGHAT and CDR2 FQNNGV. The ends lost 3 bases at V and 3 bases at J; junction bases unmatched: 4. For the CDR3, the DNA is TGTGCCAGCAGCTTTGGGACTAGCGGATACTACGAGCAGTACTTC. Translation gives CASSFGTSGYYEQYF.

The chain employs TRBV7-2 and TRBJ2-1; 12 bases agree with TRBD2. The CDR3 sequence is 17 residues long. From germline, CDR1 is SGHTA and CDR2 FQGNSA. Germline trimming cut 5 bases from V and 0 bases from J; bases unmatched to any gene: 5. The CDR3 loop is CASSPTSGGPSYNEQFF. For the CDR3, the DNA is TGTGCCAGCAGCCCCACTAGCGGGGGGCCCTCCTACAATGAGCAGTTCTTC. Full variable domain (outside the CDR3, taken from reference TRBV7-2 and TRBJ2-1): GAGVSQSPSNKVTEKGKDVELRCDPISGHTALYWYRQSLGQGLEFLIYFQGNSAPDKSGLPSDRFSAERTGGSVSTLTIQRTQQEDSAVYLCASSPTSGGPSYNEQFFGPGTRLTVL.

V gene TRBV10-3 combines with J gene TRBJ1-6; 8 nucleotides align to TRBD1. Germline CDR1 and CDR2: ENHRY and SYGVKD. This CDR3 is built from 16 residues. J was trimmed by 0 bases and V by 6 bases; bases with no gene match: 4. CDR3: CAIRGQASSYNSPLHF. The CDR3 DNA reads TGTGCCATCAGGGGACAGGCCAGCTCCTATAATTCACCCCTCCACTTT.

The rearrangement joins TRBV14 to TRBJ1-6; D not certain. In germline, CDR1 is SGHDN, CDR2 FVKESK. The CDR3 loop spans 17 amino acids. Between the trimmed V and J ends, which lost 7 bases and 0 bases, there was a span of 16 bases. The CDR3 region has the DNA TGTGCCAGCATTCAACCACTTCCCAGCTCCTATAATTCACCCCTCCACTTT. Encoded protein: CASIQPLPSSYNSPLHF.

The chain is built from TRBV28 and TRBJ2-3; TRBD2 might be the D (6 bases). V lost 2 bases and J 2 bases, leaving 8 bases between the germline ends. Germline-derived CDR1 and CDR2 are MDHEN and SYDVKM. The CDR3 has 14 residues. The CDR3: CASSLPGDTDTQYF. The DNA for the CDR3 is TGTGCCAGCAGTTTACCGGGAGACACAGATACGCAGTATTTT. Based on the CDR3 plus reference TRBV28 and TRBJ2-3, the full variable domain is DVKVTQSSRYLVKRTGEKVFLECVQDMDHENMFWYRQDPGLGLRLIYFSYDVKMKEKGDIPEGYSVSREKKERFSLILESASTNQTSMYLCASSLPGDTDTQYFGPGTRLTVL.